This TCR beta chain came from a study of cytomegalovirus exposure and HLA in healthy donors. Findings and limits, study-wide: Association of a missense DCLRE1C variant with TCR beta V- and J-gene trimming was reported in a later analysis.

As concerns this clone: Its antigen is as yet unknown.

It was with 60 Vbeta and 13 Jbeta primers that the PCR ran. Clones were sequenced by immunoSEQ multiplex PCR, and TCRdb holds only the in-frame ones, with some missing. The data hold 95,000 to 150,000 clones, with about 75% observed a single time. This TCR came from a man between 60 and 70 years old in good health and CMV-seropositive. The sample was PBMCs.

The chain's CDR3 is CASSGTVSYEQYF. The CDR3 DNA reads TGTGCCAGCAGTGGTACTGTCTCCTACGAGCAGTACTTC. The genes are TRBV2 and TRBJ2-7, with no clear D. This CDR3 spans 13 amino acids. V lost 4 bases, J lost 0 bases, and 7 bases lay in between. Germline V gene data show CDR1 as SNHLY and CDR2 as FYNNEI.